The clone carrying this T cell receptor beta chain was detected a few times. What it recognizes is unknown. This sample is part of a study of CD8+ T cells in alopecia areata. At the level of the study: Treatment with tofacitinib (6 to 18 months) was followed by 6 months off drug.

After isolation, RNA underwent reverse transcription to generate cDNA as the sequencing template. Using immunoSEQ multiplex PCR, the repertoire was profiled, and TCRdb retains in-frame clones only, with some absent. The profile shows 150,000 to 200,000 clones, around 50% of them singletons. As for treatment: oral pan-JAK inhibitor, 5-10 mg twice daily. Collection of lesional scalp punch biopsies and peripheral blood was performed in alopecia areata patients. Study-level results: Persistence during tofacitinib was seen for many expanded lesional clones in scalp and blood. Among the top 100, expanded CD8+ clones were significantly decreased by tofacitinib, as was scalp clonality.

Germline CDR1 MGHRA, CDR2 YSYEKL. Trimming stripped 3 bases from V and 6 bases from J, with 9 bases between. The CDR3 totals 12 residues. The V call is TRBV4-1, the J call TRBJ2-7; weak D call: TRBD1 (5 bases). The TCR was taken from a human donor with alopecia areata. Material: CD8+ T cells sorted from blood, obtained at week 24, from a patient treated with tofacitinib. The CDR3 sequence: CASSHQGGEQYF. The CDR3 DNA sequence: TGCGCCAGCAGCCACCAGGGTGGCGAGCAGTACTTC.